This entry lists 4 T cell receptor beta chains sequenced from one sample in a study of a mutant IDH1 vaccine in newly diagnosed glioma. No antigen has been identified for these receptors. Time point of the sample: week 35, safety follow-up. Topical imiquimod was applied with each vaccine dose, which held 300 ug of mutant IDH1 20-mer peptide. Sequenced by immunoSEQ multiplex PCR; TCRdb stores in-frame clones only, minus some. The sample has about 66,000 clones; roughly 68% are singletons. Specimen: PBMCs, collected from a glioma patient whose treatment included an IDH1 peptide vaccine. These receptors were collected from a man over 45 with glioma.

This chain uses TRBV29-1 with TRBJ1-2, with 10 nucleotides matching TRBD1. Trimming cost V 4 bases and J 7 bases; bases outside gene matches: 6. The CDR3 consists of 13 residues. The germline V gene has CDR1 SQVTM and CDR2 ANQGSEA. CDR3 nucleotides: TGCAGCGTTGGCGACAGGGGGCTTTTTGGCTACACCTTC. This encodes CSVGDRGLFGYTF.

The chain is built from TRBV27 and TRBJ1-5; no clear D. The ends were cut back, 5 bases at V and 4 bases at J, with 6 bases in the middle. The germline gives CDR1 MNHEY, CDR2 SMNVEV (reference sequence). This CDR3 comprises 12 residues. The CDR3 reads CASSKGNQPQHF. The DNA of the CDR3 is TGTGCCAGCAGTAAAGGAAATCAGCCCCAGCATTTT.

The CDR3 loop is CASKRDRGDSPLHF. The CDR3 DNA follows: TGTGCCAGCAAACGGGACAGGGGGGATTCACCCCTCCACTTT. V usage is TRBV2 and J usage is TRBJ1-6; 11 nucleotides agree with TRBD1. Per the germline V gene, CDR1 is SNHLY and CDR2 is FYNNEI. Unmatched junction bases numbered 4, after V lost 7 bases and J lost 8 bases. CDR3 length: 14 amino acids.

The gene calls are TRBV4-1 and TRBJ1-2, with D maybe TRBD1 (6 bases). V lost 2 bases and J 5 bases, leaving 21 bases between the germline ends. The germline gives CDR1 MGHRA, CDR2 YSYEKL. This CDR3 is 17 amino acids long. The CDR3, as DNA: TGCGCCAGCAGCCAATTACTTGGGGCACAGGGAACTTATGGCTACACCTTC. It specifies CASSQLLGAQGTYGYTF.